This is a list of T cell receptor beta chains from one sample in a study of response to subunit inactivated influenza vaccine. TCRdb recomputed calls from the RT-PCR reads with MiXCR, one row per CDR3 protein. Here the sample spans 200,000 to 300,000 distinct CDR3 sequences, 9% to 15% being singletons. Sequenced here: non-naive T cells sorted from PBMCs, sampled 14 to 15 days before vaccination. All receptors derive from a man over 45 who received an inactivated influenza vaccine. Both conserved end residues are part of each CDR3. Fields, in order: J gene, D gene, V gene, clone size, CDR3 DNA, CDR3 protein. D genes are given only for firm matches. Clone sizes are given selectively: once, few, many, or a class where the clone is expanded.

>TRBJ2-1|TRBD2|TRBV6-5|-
TGTGCCAGCAGTTACAAAGCGGGGGGGCTCTACCCTAATAATGAGCAGTTCTTC
CASSYKAGGLYPNNEQFF
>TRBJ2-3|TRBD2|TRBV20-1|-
TGCAGTGCTACGGGACTAGCGGGAGTCGCAGATACGCAGTATTTT
CSATGLAGVADTQYF
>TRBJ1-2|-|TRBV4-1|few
TGCGCCAGCAGCCAAGTCCCCGGACAGCTTAACTATGGCTACACCTTC
CASSQVPGQLNYGYTF
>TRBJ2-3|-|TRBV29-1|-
TGCAGCGTTGACCCCAGGCTCGGGGAGGATACGCAGTATTTT
CSVDPRLGEDTQYF
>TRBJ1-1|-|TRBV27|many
TGTGCCAGCAGTTTATGGGAACGTGGTAAGGCTTTCTTT
CASSLWERGKAFF
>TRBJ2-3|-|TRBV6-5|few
TGTGCCAGCAGTTACTTCGACTCCGGGAGCACAGATACGCAGTATTTT
CASSYFDSGSTDTQYF
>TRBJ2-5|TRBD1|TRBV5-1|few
TGCGCCAGCAGCCCTGGGACAGCGGTGGAGACCCAGTACTTC
CASSPGTAVETQYF
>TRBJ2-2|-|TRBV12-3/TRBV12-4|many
TGTGCCAGCAGTCCCCGGGGCGGGGTGACCGGGGAGCTGTTTTTT
CASSPRGGVTGELFF
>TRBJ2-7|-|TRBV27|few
TGTGCCAGCAGACCGACTCGCACGGCCGAGCAGTACTTC
CASRPTRTAEQYF
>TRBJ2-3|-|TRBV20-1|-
TGCAGTGCTCCTGCTGCTCCGGGTTCCCAAAAAGATACGCAGTATTTT
CSAPAAPGSQKDTQYF
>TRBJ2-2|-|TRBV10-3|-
TGTGCCATCACGAGTGGTACGACGACCGGGGAGCTGTTTTTT
CAITSGTTTGELFF
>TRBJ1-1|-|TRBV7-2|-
TGTGCCAGCAGCCTAGGGGGTCCTAGTCCTGAAGCTTTCTTT
CASSLGGPSPEAFF
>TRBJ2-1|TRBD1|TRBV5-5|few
TGTGCCAGCAGCTCCCGGGACAGGGAATACAATGAGCAGTTCTTC
CASSSRDREYNEQFF
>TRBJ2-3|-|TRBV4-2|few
TGTGCCAGCAGCCATAACACAGGGTACTCAGATACGCAGTATTTT
CASSHNTGYSDTQYF
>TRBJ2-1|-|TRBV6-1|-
TGTGCCAGCAGACGGACCGGGACGGCGGGCAATGAGCAGTTCTTC
CASRRTGTAGNEQFF
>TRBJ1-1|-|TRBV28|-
TGTGCCAGCAGTTTATGGTTTAAGGGGAACATTGAAGCTTTCTTT
CASSLWFKGNIEAFF
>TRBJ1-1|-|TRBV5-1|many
TGCGCCAGCAGCCCCGGGACATCGAACACTGAAGCTTTCTTT
CASSPGTSNTEAFF
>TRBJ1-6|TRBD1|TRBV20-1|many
TGCAGTGCAGAGAAGGACAGGGCAAATTCACCCCTCCACTTT
CSAEKDRANSPLHF
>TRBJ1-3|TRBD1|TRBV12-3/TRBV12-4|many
TGTGCCAGCAGTTCCCGGACAGGGGGGAACACCATATATTTT
CASSSRTGGNTIYF
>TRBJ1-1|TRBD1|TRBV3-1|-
TGTGCCAGCAGCCGGGGGACAGTGAACACTGAAGCTTTCTTT
CASSRGTVNTEAFF
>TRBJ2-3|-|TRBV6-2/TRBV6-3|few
TGTGCCAGCAGTCATAAAGATACGCAGTATTTT
CASSHKDTQYF
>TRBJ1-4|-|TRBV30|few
TGTGCCTGGGGGGACACCTACGCAGCTAATGAAAAACTGTTTTTT
CAWGDTYAANEKLFF